What follows describes a single T cell receptor beta chain. This clone was seen a handful of times. No antigen is known for it. The junction departs from germline at one end; a sequencing error may be responsible. These data originate in a study of OX40 agonist ivuxolimab in advanced cancers. Study-level background: Ivuxolimab was a fully human IgG2 agonistic monoclonal antibody targeting the costimulatory receptor OX40 (CD134). Intravenous ivuxolimab was administered to patients every 2 weeks at six dose levels: 0.01, 0.1, 0.3, 1.5, 3 and 10 mg/kg. Of the approximately 50 dose-escalation patients, hepatocellular carcinoma was present in about 20, melanoma in about 15, renal cell carcinoma in 9 and head and neck cancer in 9. The dose-escalation cohort was about 83% male with a mean age of approximately 60 years, ranging from about 20 to 85. Patients were allowed to have had prior anti-PD-1, anti-PD-L1 or anti-CTLA-4 therapy, and approximately 40% of the dose-escalation patients had previously received checkpoint inhibitors. Three dose-escalation patients achieved partial responses, one with hepatocellular carcinoma and two with cutaneous melanoma. The purpose of peripheral TCRbeta sequencing was to test whether ivuxolimab changed TCR sequence diversity and led to clonal T-cell expansion. The paper reports the monotherapy dose-escalation portion (N ≈ 50 patients) of the phase I ivuxolimab trial. Results the study describes overall, beyond this receptor: At doses from 0.1 to 3.0 mg/kg, clonal expansion was seen in both CD4+ and CD8+ blood T cells between baseline and week 6. Low levels of normalized T-cell clonal expansion were also shown by some nonresponding patients. The antigen specificity of the peripheral T cells that underwent clonal expansion was not determined. After ivuxolimab, more expanded clones were found on average in CD8+ T cells than in CD4+ T cells. In the 0.1-3.0 mg/kg groups, partial responders were among the patients with the lowest normalized peripheral clonal expansion, particularly in CD8+ T cells.

Patients with a history of autoimmune disease or receiving systemic immunosuppression were excluded from the trial. Peripheral blood for TCR sequencing was collected from all dose cohorts at baseline, on cycle 4 day 1, and on cycle 7 day 1. Samples came from an open-label, multicenter, first-in-human phase I dose-escalation trial of ivuxolimab. Adults with locally advanced or metastatic melanoma, renal cell carcinoma, hepatocellular carcinoma or head and neck squamous cell carcinoma were enrolled in the trial. Before TCR sequencing, CD4+ T cells and CD8+ T cells were sorted from peripheral blood as separate populations. For sequencing of the TCRbeta CDR3 region, genomic DNA was extracted from the sorted cells. TCRbeta CDR3 regions were sequenced using the immunoSEQ Assay. The immuneACCESS repertoire file appears here via TCRdb, limited to in-frame rearrangements. These files lack a portion of the clones; in checked studies, under half of the deficit traces to unresolved V genes, and the cause of the others is not known. The sample records roughly 92,000 clones, 87% of which are singletons. Of the sample, approximately 1.5% falls within the top ten clones.

Reading from cysteine to phenylalanine, the CDR3 counts 8 amino acids. Of the read, only the CDR3 DNA is kept; its 24 bases are in frame from base 1. According to the germline V gene, CDR1 reads SGHRS and CDR2 reads YFSETQ. The sequence came from an adult with an advanced solid tumor such as melanoma, head and neck, liver or kidney cancer. The chain links TRBV5-1 with TRBJ1-2; the D gene identity is not certain. Sequences were derived from CD4+ or CD8+ T cells sorted from blood, sampled in a trial of the OX40 agonist ivuxolimab. The nucleotide sequence is TGCGCCAGCAGCTCCAAGGACTTC. It specifies CASSSKDF.